This TCR beta chain was captured in a study of metastatic and nonmetastatic thyroid tumors. TCRdb re-processed the PCR reads through MiXCR. Of about 35,000 clones listed, around 20% were seen once; the top ten hold about 18%. Thyroid surgery was performed in patients who had received no treatment beforehand. CDR1 is SGHTA and CDR2 is FQGNSA in the germline V gene. There are 15 residues in the CDR3. V was shortened by 3 bases and J by 1 base, with 13 bases between the two germline ends. This clone was seen more than once but under ten times. Sequencing was done on a sample of blood. This receptor was obtained from a female donor with papillary thyroid cancer or a benign thyroid nodule (not recorded which). Some clones in this sample may be carry-over from other donors' samples. The chain couples TRBV7-2 to TRBJ2-7, with D tentatively TRBD1 or TRBD2 (7 bases each). The CDR3 protein is CASSLQGGGSYEQYF. The CDR3 DNA reads TGTGCCAGCAGCTTGCAGGGGGGAGGGTCCTACGAGCAGTACTTC.